These 22 T cell receptor beta chains were all obtained from the same sample, sequenced in a study of radiation and T cells in renal cell carcinoma. Sequencing was performed with immunoSEQ multiplex PCR; in TCRdb, only in-frame clones are kept and a portion is missing. The sample consists of around 60,000 clones, roughly four fifths of them appearing once. Time point specified: blood 2 weeks post-SBRT. Specified treatment: 15 Gy SBRT to primary tumor, nephrectomy 4 weeks later. Sequenced here: blood, sampled from a patient whose treatment included radiotherapy and nephrectomy. The receptor set was obtained from a man aged 55-75 years with renal cell carcinoma.

In its sample, this clone was seen once. The gene calls are TRBV10-2 and TRBJ2-2, with 10 bases aligning to TRBD2. Germline V CDR1 and CDR2: WSHSY, SAAADI. This CDR3 region has 15 residues. The V gene end was trimmed by 9 bases and the J gene end by 4 bases; junction bases not matched to a gene: 8. The CDR3 bases are TGCGCCAGTGGTAAGGGACTAGCGACCACCGGGGAGCTGTTTTTT. Its translation: CASGKGLATTGELFF.

DNA of the CDR3: TGTGCCAGCAGTTTTTCGACAGATTACAATGAGCAGTTCTTC. It is translated as CASSFSTDYNEQFF. The chain combines TRBV28 with TRBJ2-1; D perhaps matches TRBD1 (5 bases). Between the trimmed V and J ends, which lost 3 bases and 4 bases, there was a span of 10 bases. CDR1 is MDHEN and CDR2 is SYDVKM in the germline V gene. The CDR3 length is 14 residues.

This clone was seen only once. The chain links TRBV19 to TRBJ2-3; D is unclear. The CDR3 contains 15 residues. V lost 3 bases, J lost 1 base, and 11 bases lay in between. Germline lookup yields CDR1 LNHDA and CDR2 SQIVND (reference sequence). This CDR3 reads CASSIRDGGTDTQYF. In DNA form, the CDR3 reads TGTGCCAGTAGTATTAGAGATGGAGGCACAGATACGCAGTATTTT. Looking up the rest from reference TRBV19 and TRBJ2-3 gives the full variable domain: DGGITQSPKYLFRKEGQNVTLSCEQNLNHDAMYWYRQDPGQGLRLIYYSQIVNDFQKGDIAEGYSVSREKKESFPLTVTSAQKNPTAFYLCASSIRDGGTDTQYFGPGTRLTVL.

This clone is a singleton in its sample. This chain connects TRBV7-8 to TRBJ2-3, with TRBD2 matching over 14 bases. The germline gives CDR1 SGHVS, CDR2 FQNEAQ. This CDR3 has 17 amino acids. V was clipped by 5 bases and J by 1 base; unmatched bases: 5. The CDR3 DNA is TGTGCCAGCAGCGCACCGGGACTAGCGGGGGGCACAGATACGCAGTATTTT. This encodes CASSAPGLAGGTDTQYF.

This sequence joins TRBV6-5 and TRBJ1-2; 11 bases agree with TRBD1. Germline trimming cut 2 bases from V and 3 bases from J; bases unmatched to any gene: 5. This CDR3 region has 16 residues. CDR1 and CDR2 from the germline V gene are MNHEY and SVGAGI. CDR3 DNA sequence: TGTGCCAGCAGTTACGGACAGGGGGCTTTTGACTATGGCTACACCTTC. It translates to CASSYGQGAFDYGYTF.

V usage is TRBV13 and J usage is TRBJ1-2, with 8 positions matching TRBD1. Unmatched junction bases numbered 5, after V lost 3 bases and J lost 8 bases. In germline, CDR1 is PRHDT, CDR2 FYEKMQ (reference sequence). The CDR3 is 13 residues long. This CDR3 is CASSFTGGLGYTF. The CDR3 DNA reads as TGTGCCAGCAGCTTCACAGGGGGTCTGGGCTACACCTTC.

The chain combines TRBV7-9 with TRBJ2-3; 7 nucleotides agree with TRBD2. Germline loops: CDR1 SEHNR, CDR2 FQNEAQ (reference sequence). V was clipped by 8 bases and J by 3 bases; unmatched bases: 2. The CDR3 contains 12 residues. The CDR3 loop is CASQRDTDTQYF. CDR3 in DNA: TGTGCCAGCCAGCGGGATACAGATACGCAGTATTTT. Filled out from reference TRBV7-9 and TRBJ2-3, the complete variable domain reads DTGVSQNPRHKITKRGQNVTFRCDPISEHNRLYWYRQTLGQGPEFLTYFQNEAQLEKSRLLSDRFSAERPKGSFSTLEIQRTEQGDSAMYLCASQRDTDTQYFGPGTRLTVL.

This chain links TRBV6-5 with TRBJ1-1, with D maybe TRBD1 (5 bases). There are 11 residues in the CDR3. V was cut by 8 bases and J by 3 bases, with 7 bases left in between. The germline V gene has CDR1 MNHEY and CDR2 SVGAGI. The DNA of the CDR3 is TGTGCCAGCGGGGGGGACACTGAAGCTTTCTTT. Residues: CASGGDTEAFF.

The chain is built from TRBV14 and TRBJ1-4, with no clear D. V was cut by 2 bases and J by 6 bases, with 1 base left in between. Germline CDR1 is SGHDN and CDR2 is FVKESK. This CDR3 is 11 amino acids long. CDR3 DNA sequence: TGTGCCAGCAGCCAATATGAAAAACTGTTTTTT. It yields the protein CASSQYEKLFF.

The chain combines TRBV6-6 with TRBJ1-4; D remains ambiguous. V was cut by 2 bases and J by 6 bases, with 13 bases left in between. Looked up from germline, CDR1 is MNHNY and CDR2 is SVGAGI (reference sequence). The CDR3 spans 15 residues. The CDR3 loop is CASSYSISEDEKLFF. CDR3 DNA: TGTGCCAGCAGTTACAGCATCTCAGAGGATGAAAAACTGTTTTTT.

Written as DNA, the CDR3 is TGTGCCAGCAGTTTACCGCGGGGTACGAACACCGGGGAGCTGTTTTTT. Its translation is CASSLPRGTNTGELFF. This chain joins TRBV27 and TRBJ2-2; possible D gene TRBD2, 6 bases. CDR3 length: 16 amino acids. The V gene's germline CDR1 is MNHEY and CDR2 SMNVEV (reference sequence). V was clipped by 2 bases and J by 0 bases, with 10 bases between them.

Within the sample, this clone is medium-sized. J is TRBJ1-3 and V is TRBV30, with unresolved D. This CDR3 has 13 amino acids. Germline V gene sequence: CDR1 GTSNPN, CDR2 SVGIG (reference sequence). V gave up 4 bases and J gave up 13 bases, with 20 bases separating them. The CDR3 coding sequence is TGTGCCTGGACAAACGTAATGCCCGGCCAGATATATTTT. This sequence encodes CAWTNVMPGQIYF. Full variable domain (outside the CDR3, taken from reference TRBV30 and TRBJ1-3): SQTIHQWPATLVQPVGSPLSLECTVEGTSNPNLYWYRQAAGRGLQLLFYSVGIGQISSEVPQNLSASRPQDRQFILSSKKLLLSDSGFYLCAWTNVMPGQIYFGEGSWLTVV.

This clone was observed a few times. V usage is TRBV5-6 and J usage is TRBJ2-5, with D possibly matching TRBD1 (6 bases). Between the trimmed V and J ends, which lost 4 bases and 4 bases, there was a span of 14 bases. The germline gives CDR1 SGHDT, CDR2 YYEEEE. This CDR3 has 14 residues. CDR3 in DNA: TGTGCCAGCAGCCCAACCCAGGGGTCAGAGACCCAGTACTTC. It encodes CASSPTQGSETQYF.

The chain has TRBV29-1 and TRBJ2-5; 8 nucleotides agree with TRBD1. The CDR3 consists of 14 residues. V dropped 4 bases and J dropped 6; count of bases not matched to a gene: 10. Per germline, CDR1 SQVTM and CDR2 ANQGSEA. CDR3: CSVVVAGGEKTQYF. The CDR3 DNA reads TGCAGCGTTGTTGTGGCAGGGGGCGAAAAGACCCAGTACTTC.

The CDR3 bases are TGTGCCAGCAGCCAAGGACAGGGTGGGGACACCGGGGAGCTGTTTTTT. It translates to CASSQGQGGDTGELFF. The chain has TRBV4-2 and TRBJ2-2, with 7 bases lining up with TRBD1. V was clipped by 1 base and J by 3 bases; unmatched bases: 5. Germline V gene data show CDR1 as LGHNA and CDR2 as YNFKEQ. This CDR3 is 16 amino acids long.

The rearrangement uses TRBV18 and TRBJ2-5; D ambiguous. The CDR3 is 14 residues long. Germline-derived CDR1 and CDR2 are KGHSH and LQKENI. The V end was cut by 4 bases, the J end by 1 base, with 10 bases between. Here the CDR3 DNA reads TGTGCCAGCTCACAAAGGCAGCTCCAAGAGACCCAGTACTTC. Residues: CASSQRQLQETQYF. Based on the CDR3 plus reference TRBV18 and TRBJ2-5, the full variable domain is NAGVMQNPRHLVRRRGQEARLRCSPMKGHSHVYWYRQLPEEGLKFMVYLQKENIIDESGMPKERFSAEFPKEGPSILRIQQVVRGDSAAYFCASSQRQLQETQYFGPGTRLLVL.

The chain carries TRBV19 and TRBJ2-2; TRBD2 aligns across 7 bases. Germline V lookup: CDR1 LNHDA, CDR2 SQIVND (reference sequence). Unmatched junction bases numbered 8, after V lost 0 bases and J lost 4 bases. The CDR3 spans 17 residues. The CDR3 DNA follows: TGTGCCAGTAGTATAGACGCCGCGGGCGGGGGCACCGGGGAGCTGTTTTTT. Translation gives CASSIDAAGGGTGELFF.

The gene calls are TRBV6-1 and TRBJ1-2; 8 nucleotides align to TRBD1. This CDR3 is built from 13 residues. The junction had 4 bases not matched to a gene; V was cut back by 4 bases and J by 6 bases. Looked up from germline, CDR1 is MNHNS and CDR2 is SASEGT. The CDR3 region is CASSGQGTDGYTF. CDR3 bases: TGTGCCAGCAGTGGACAGGGGACGGATGGCTACACCTTC.

V usage is TRBV4-3 and J usage is TRBJ1-5; 7 bases agree with TRBD1. V lost 1 base and J lost 4; bases outside the gene matches: 7. Per germline, CDR1 LGHNA and CDR2 YSLEER. The CDR3 is made up of 16 amino acids. CDR3 loop: CASSQVRQGGNQPQHF. CDR3 in DNA: TGCGCCAGCAGCCAAGTCCGACAGGGAGGAAATCAGCCCCAGCATTTT.

V gene TRBV19 combines with J gene TRBJ2-1; 7 bases agree with TRBD2. This CDR3 spans 14 amino acids. The ends lost 3 bases at V and 8 bases at J; junction bases unmatched: 7. CDR1 is LNHDA and CDR2 is SQIVND in the germline V gene (reference sequence). DNA of the CDR3: TGTGCCAGTAGTATGGTGGTAGCGGGCTATGAGCAGTTCTTC. Translated: CASSMVVAGYEQFF.

The sample holds one count of this clone. This chain joins TRBV6-5 and TRBJ2-3; D not certain. The CDR3 length is 13 residues. CDR1 is MNHEY, CDR2 SVGAGI, per germline. Trimming took 0 bases from V and 1 from J, leaving 2 bases between them. The CDR3 sequence is CASSYSGTDTQYF. The DNA of the CDR3 is TGTGCCAGCAGTTACTCGGGCACAGATACGCAGTATTTT.

This chain connects TRBV6-4 to TRBJ2-7, with 9 bases that match TRBD2. After removal of 0 bases from V and 0 bases from J, the junction contained 3 bases not matched to a gene. CDR1 and CDR2 (germline): MRHNA, SNTAGT. This CDR3 contains 16 residues. CDR3 bases: TGTGCCAGCAGTGACTCCCCGGGACTAGCCTCCTACGAGCAGTACGTC. Translated: CASSDSPGLASYEQYV.